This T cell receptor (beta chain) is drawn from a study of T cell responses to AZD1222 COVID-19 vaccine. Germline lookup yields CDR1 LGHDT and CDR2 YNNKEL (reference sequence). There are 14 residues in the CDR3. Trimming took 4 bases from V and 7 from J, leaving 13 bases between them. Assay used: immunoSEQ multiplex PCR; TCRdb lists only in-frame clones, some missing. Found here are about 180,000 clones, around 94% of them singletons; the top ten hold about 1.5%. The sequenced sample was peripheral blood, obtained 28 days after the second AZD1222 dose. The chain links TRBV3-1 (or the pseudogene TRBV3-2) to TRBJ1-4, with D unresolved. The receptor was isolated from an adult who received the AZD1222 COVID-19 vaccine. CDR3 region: CASSPRSAGEKLFF. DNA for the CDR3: TGTGCCAGCAGCCCAAGATCAGCAGGTGAAAAACTGTTTTTT.